Given below is one T cell receptor beta chain in context. Its specific antigen is unknown. Base qualities are not at hand, and no much larger clone is one base apart. From cysteine to phenylalanine, the CDR3 is 14 amino acids long. Of the read, only the CDR3 DNA is kept; its 42 bases are in frame from base 1. As encoded in the germline V gene, CDR1 is SGHNT while CDR2 is YENEEA. V is reduced by 8 bases and J by 7 bases, leaving a spacing of 17 bases between them. The source of the sample is a study of identifying expanded T cells in peripheral blood (dated by TCRdb to 2018 to 2020). Context from the whole study: Four technical replicates, made by sequencing separate aliquots from the same pool of genomic DNA, were compared pairwise.

General conclusions and limits of the study: It was expected by the authors that biological variance in healthy repertoires might increase further over much longer intervals, such as months to years. The binomial model flagged approximately 1.2 differentially abundant clones between technical replicates, compared with about 16.4 over roughly 2 weeks and 19 over roughly 4 weeks. The beta-binomial model significantly reduced the number of clones called differentially abundant and the false-positive rate across all healthy-donor time intervals. For all healthy donors, the variance in clone template counts between two-week samples rose significantly as total template count increased.

During the collection period, no immune events, such as infections, were documented for the healthy donors. Healthy-donor blood repertoires served as a training cohort to calibrate time-dependent variance in a beta-binomial model of T-cell clone differential abundance. The training cohort comprised roughly 10 healthy donors, 3 female and 7 male. An age range of roughly 29 to 65 years, with an average of 43 years, was recorded for the donors. Whole blood was collected from each healthy donor at three time points spaced 2 to 3 weeks apart and obtained from a commercial supplier. Genomic DNA was extracted from unsorted whole blood for immunosequencing. The immunoSEQ Assay, which uses bias-controlled multiplex PCR amplification of genomic DNA, was used to profile TCRbeta CDR3 regions. Turning to the authors' computational methods: To quantify the absolute abundance of each unique TCRbeta CDR3 region, the sequences were collapsed and filtered. Differential abundance was assessed using a binomial (Fisher-equivalent) model and a beta-binomial model in which time-dependent variance fitted from healthy donors was added. Clones with fewer than 5 combined templates were excluded, and clones with Benjamini-Hochberg FDR below 0.01 were called differentially abundant. Using the form v = (b*log(k)+a)^2, the beta-binomial variance was modeled as a function of the total template count across the two samples. Not all clones reach the TCRdb copy of this immuneACCESS table, which keeps in-frame sequences only. Checked studies attribute under half of the gap to unresolved V genes and leave the rest unexplained. The D gene and trimming were derived from the DNA, and the V and J assignments and clone size from that table. This sample gives 90,000 to 100,000 clones in total; roughly 90% of them show up just once. The ten biggest clones cover 3.5% to 4.5% of the sample.

This receptor was identified in a person between 18 and 75 years old in good health. Sequencing was done on a sample of blood. The chain joins TRBV11-3 to TRBJ1-4; 6 matching bases give a weak D call of TRBD1. The DNA sequence is TGTGCCAGCCGTAACAGGGAAATTATTGAAAAACTGTTTTTT. This is translated as CASRNREIIEKLFF. Outside the CDR3, residues come from the reference TRBV11-3 and TRBJ1-4 proteins, so the full variable domain is: EAGVVQSPRYKIIEKKQPVAFWCNPISGHNTLYWYLQNLGQGPELLIRYENEEAVDDSQLPKDRFSAERLKGVDSTLKIQPAELGDSAVYLCASRNREIIEKLFFGSGTQLSVL.